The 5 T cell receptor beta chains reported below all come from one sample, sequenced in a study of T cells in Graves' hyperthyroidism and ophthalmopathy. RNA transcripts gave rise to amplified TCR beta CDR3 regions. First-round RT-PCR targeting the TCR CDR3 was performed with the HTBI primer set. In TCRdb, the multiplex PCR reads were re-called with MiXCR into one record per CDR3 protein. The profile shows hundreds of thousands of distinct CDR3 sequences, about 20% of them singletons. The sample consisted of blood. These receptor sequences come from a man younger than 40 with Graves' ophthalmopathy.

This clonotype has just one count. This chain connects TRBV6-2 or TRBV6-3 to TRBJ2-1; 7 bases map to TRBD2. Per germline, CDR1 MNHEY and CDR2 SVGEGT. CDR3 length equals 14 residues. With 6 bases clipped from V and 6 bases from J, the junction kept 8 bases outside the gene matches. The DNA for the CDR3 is TGTGCCAGCAGGACCCCGCTAGCGGCCAATGAGCAGTTCTTC. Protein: CASRTPLAANEQFF.

The CDR3 reads CASRASGTYEQYF. In DNA, the CDR3 is TGTGCCAGCAGAGCTAGCGGTACCTACGAGCAGTACTTC. V gene TRBV27 combines with J gene TRBJ2-7; 7 positions agree with TRBD2. The CDR3 has 13 amino acids. The J segment lost 2 bases and the V segment lost 6 bases, leaving 4 bases of the junction unmatched. Germline loops: CDR1 MNHEY, CDR2 SMNVEV (reference sequence).

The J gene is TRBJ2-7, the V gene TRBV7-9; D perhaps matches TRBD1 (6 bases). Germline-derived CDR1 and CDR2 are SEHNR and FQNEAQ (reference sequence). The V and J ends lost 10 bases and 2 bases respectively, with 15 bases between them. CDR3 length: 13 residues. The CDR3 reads CAIVGAEAYEQYF. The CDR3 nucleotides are TGTGCCATCGTGGGGGCGGAAGCCTACGAGCAGTACTTC.

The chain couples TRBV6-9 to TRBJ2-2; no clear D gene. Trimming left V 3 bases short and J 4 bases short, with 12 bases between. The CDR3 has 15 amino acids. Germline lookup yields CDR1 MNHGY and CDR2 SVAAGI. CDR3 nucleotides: TGTGCCAGCAGTTACTCGCATAGCTCCACCGGGGAGCTGTTTTTT. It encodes CASSYSHSSTGELFF.

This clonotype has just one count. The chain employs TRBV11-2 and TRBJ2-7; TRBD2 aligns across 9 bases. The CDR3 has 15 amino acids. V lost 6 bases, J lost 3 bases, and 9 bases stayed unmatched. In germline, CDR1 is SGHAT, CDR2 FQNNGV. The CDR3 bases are TGTGCCAGCAGATCAAATAGCGGGAGTGTCTACGAGCAGTACTTC. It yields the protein CASRSNSGSVYEQYF.